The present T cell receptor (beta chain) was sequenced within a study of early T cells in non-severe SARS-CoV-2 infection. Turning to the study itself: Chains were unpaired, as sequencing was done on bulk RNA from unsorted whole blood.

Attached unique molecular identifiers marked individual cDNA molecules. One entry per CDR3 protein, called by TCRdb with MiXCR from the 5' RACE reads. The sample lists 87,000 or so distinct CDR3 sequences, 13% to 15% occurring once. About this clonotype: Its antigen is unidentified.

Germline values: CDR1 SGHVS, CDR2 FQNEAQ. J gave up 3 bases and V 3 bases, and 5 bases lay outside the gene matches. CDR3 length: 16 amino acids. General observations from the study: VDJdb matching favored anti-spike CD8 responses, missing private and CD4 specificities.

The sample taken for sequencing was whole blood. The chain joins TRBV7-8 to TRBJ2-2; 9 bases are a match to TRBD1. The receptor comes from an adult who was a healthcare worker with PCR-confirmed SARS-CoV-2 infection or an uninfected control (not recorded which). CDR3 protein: CASSFPGTGYTGELFF. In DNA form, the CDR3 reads TGTGCCAGCAGCTTTCCGGGGACAGGGTACACCGGGGAGCTGTTTTTT.